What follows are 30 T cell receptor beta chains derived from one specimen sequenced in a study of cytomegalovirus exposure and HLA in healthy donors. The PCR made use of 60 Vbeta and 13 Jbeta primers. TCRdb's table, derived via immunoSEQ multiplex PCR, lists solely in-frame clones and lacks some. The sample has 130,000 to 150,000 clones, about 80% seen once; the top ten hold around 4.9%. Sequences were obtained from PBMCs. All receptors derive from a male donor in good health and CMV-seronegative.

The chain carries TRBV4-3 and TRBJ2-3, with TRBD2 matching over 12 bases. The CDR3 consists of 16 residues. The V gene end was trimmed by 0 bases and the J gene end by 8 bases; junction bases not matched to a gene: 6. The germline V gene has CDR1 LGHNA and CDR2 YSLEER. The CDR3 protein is CASSQELAGGIGTQYF. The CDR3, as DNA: TGCGCCAGCAGCCAAGAACTAGCGGGGGGTATAGGTACGCAGTATTTT.

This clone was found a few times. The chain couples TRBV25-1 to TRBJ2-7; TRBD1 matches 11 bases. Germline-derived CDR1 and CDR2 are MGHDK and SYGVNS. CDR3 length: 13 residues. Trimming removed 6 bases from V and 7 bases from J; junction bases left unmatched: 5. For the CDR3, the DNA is TGTGCCAGCAGGGACAGGGGGCCGGGGGAGCAGTACTTC. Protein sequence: CASRDRGPGEQYF.

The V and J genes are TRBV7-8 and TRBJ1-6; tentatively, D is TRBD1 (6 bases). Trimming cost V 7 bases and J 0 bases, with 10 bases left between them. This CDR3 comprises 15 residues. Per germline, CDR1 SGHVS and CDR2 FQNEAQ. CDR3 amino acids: CASNQGSSYNSPLHF. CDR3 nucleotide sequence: TGTGCCAGCAACCAGGGGAGCTCCTATAATTCACCCCTCCACTTT.

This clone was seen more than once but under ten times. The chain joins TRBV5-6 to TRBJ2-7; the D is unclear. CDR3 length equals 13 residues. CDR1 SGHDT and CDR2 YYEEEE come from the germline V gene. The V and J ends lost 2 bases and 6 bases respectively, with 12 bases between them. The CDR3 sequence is CASSLGGGSEQYF. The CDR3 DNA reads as TGTGCCAGCAGCTTAGGTGGCGGATCCGAGCAGTACTTC.

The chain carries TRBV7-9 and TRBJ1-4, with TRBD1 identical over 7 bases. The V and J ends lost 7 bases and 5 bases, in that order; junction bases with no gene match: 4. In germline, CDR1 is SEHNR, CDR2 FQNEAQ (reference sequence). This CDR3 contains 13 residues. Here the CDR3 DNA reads TGTGCCAGCACGCGGGACAGAAATGAAAAACTGTTTTTT. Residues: CASTRDRNEKLFF.

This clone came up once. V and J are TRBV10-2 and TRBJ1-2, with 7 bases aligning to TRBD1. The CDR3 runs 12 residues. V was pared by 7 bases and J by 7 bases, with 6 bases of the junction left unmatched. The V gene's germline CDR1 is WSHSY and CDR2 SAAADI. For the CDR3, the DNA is TGCGCCAGCACATGGACAGGCGGTGGCTACACCTTC. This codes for CASTWTGGGYTF.

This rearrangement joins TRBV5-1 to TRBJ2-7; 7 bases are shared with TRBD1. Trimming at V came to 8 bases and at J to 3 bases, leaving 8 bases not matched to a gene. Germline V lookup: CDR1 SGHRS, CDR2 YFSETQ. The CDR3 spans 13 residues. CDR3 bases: TGCGCCAGTAGATATGACAGGGACTACGAGCAGTACTTC. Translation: CASRYDRDYEQYF.

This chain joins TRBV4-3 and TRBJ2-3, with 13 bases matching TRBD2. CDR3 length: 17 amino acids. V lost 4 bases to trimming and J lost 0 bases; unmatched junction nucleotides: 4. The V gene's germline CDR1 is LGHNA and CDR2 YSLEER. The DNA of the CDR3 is TGCGCCAGCAGCCGGACGGGACTAGCGGGGAGCACAGATACGCAGTATTTT. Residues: CASSRTGLAGSTDTQYF.

The CDR3: CASSLGGVPEETQYF. The CDR3 DNA sequence: TGCGCCAGCAGCTTAGGAGGGGTTCCGGAGGAGACCCAGTACTTC. The chain recombines TRBV5-1 with TRBJ2-5; possible D gene TRBD2, 6 bases. V lost 2 bases, J lost 5 bases, and 16 bases lay in between. The CDR3 has 15 amino acids. Germline CDR1 is SGHRS and CDR2 is YFSETQ.

CDR3 in amino acids: CASSQEWSGGPTDTQYF. In DNA form, the CDR3 reads TGCGCCAGCAGCCAAGAATGGAGCGGGGGGCCCACAGATACGCAGTATTTT. The gene calls are TRBV4-3 and TRBJ2-3, with 9 bases aligning to TRBD2. The CDR3 sequence is 17 residues long. The germline V gene has CDR1 LGHNA and CDR2 YSLEER. V was clipped by 0 bases and J by 2 bases; unmatched bases: 6.

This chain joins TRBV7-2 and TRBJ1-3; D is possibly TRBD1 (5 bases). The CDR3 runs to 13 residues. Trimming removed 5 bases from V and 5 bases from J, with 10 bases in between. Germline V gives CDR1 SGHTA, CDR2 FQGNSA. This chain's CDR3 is CASSTTARNTIYF. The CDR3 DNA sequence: TGTGCCAGCAGCACGACAGCCAGAAACACCATATATTTT. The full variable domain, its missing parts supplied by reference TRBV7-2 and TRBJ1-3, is GAGVSQSPSNKVTEKGKDVELRCDPISGHTALYWYRQSLGQGLEFLIYFQGNSAPDKSGLPSDRFSAERTGGSVSTLTIQRTQQEDSAVYLCASSTTARNTIYFGEGSWLTVV.

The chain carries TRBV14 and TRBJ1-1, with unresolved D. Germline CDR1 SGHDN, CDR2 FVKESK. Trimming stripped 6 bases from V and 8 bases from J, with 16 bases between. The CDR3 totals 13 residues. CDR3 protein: CASRVSGSGEAFF. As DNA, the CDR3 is TGTGCCAGCAGAGTGTCGGGGTCTGGAGAAGCTTTCTTT.

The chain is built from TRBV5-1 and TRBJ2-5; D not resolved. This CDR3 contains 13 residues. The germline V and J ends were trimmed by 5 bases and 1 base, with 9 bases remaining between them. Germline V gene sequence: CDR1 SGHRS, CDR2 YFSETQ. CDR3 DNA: TGCGCCAGCAGACAGTTATTCCAAGAGACCCAGTACTTC. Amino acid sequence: CASRQLFQETQYF.

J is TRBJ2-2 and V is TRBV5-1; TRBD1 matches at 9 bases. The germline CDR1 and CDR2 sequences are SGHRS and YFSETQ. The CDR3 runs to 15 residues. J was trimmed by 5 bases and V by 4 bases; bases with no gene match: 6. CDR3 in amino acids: CASSQGQGGTGELFF. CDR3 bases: TGCGCCAGCAGCCAGGGACAGGGAGGGACCGGGGAGCTGTTTTTT. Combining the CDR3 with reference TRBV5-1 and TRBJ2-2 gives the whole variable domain KAGVTQTPRYLIKTRGQQVTLSCSPISGHRSVSWYQQTPGQGLQFLFEYFSETQRNKGNFPGRFSGRQFSNSRSEMNVSTLELGDSALYLCASSQGQGGTGELFFGEGSRLTVL.

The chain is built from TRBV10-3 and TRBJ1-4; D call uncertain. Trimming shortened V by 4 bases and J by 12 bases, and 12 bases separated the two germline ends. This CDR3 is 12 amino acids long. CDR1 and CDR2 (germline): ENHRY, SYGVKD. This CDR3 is CAISGYPGELFF. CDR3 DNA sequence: TGTGCCATCAGTGGGTACCCGGGAGAACTGTTTTTT.

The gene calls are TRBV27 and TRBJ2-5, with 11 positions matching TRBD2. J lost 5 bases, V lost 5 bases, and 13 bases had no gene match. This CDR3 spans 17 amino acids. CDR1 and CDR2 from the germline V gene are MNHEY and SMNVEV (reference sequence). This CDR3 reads CASSPWDSGGALETQYF. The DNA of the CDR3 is TGTGCCAGCAGTCCCTGGGATAGCGGGGGGGCCTTGGAGACCCAGTACTTC.

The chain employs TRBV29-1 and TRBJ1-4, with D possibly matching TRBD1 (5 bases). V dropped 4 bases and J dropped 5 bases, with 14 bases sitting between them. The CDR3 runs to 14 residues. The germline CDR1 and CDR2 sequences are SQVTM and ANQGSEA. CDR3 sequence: CSVVSEQENEKLFF. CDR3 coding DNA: TGCAGCGTTGTATCTGAACAGGAGAATGAAAAACTGTTTTTT.

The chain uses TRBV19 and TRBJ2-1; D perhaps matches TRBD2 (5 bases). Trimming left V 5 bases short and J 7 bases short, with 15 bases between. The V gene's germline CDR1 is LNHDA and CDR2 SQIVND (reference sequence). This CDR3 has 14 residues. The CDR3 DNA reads TGTGCCAGTAGTCTGGTTTTACGGGGAAATGAGCAGTTCTTC. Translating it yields CASSLVLRGNEQFF.

The CDR3 sequence is CASSPRQGFSYNSPLHF. In DNA, the CDR3 is TGTGCCAGCAGCCCCCGACAGGGCTTCTCCTATAATTCACCCCTCCACTTT. The rearrangement joins TRBV27 to TRBJ1-6; 7 positions match TRBD1. CDR3 length: 17 amino acids. Germline trimming cut 6 bases from V and 0 bases from J; bases unmatched to any gene: 8. CDR1 is MNHEY and CDR2 is SMNVEV in the germline V gene (reference sequence).

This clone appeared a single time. The CDR3 region is CASTNEGYRGPTEAFF. DNA for the CDR3: TGTGCCAGCACCAATGAGGGGTACAGGGGGCCCACTGAAGCTTTCTTT. The chain has TRBV5-5 and TRBJ1-1, with 9 bases aligning to TRBD1. This CDR3 contains 16 residues. Germline loops: CDR1 SGHKS, CDR2 YYEKEE (reference sequence). Trimming removed 6 bases from V and 4 bases from J; junction bases left unmatched: 13.

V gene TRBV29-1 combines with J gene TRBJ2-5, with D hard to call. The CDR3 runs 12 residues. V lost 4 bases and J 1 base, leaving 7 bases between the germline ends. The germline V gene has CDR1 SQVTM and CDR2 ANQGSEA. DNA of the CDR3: TGCAGCGTTGGGTCTAGCCAAGAGACCCAGTACTTC. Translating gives CSVGSSQETQYF.

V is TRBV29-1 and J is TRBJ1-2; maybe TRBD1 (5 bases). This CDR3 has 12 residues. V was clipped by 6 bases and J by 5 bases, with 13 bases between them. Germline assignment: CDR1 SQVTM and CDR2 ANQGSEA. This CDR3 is CSVQTVLYGYTF. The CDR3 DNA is TGCAGCGTCCAGACAGTGCTTTATGGCTACACCTTC.

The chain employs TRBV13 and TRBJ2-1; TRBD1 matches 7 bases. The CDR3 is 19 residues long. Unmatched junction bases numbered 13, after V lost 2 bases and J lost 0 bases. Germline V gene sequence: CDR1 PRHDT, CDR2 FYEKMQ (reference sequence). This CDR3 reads CASSLSGTVFPSSYNEQFF. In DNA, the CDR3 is TGTGCCAGCAGCTTATCCGGGACAGTCTTTCCTAGCTCCTACAATGAGCAGTTCTTC.

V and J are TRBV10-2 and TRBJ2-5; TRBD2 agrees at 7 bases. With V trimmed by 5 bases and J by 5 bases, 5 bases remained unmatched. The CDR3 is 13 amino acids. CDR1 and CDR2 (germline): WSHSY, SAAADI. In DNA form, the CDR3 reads TGCGCCAGCAGTAACGGGGGGAGGGAGACCCAGTACTTC. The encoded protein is CASSNGGRETQYF.

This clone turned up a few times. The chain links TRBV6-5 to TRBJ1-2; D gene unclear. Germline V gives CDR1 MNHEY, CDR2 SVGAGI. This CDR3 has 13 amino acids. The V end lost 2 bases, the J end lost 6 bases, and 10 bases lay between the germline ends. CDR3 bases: TGTGCCAGCAGTTACGAGGGTGGCCATGGCTACACCTTC. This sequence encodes CASSYEGGHGYTF.

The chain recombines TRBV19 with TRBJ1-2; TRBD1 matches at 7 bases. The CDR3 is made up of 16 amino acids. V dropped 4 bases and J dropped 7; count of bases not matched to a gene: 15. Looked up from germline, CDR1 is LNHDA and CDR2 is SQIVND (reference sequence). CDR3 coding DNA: TGTGCCAGTAGTAGAATGGACAGGTTCCCGTCTCGTGGCTACACCTTC. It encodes CASSRMDRFPSRGYTF.

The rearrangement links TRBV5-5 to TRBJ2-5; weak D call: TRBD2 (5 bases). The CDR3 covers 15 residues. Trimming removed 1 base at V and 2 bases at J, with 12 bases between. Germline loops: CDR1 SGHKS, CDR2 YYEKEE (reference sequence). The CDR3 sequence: CASSLQISGQETQYF. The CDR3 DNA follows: TGTGCCAGCAGCTTGCAGATTTCGGGGCAAGAGACCCAGTACTTC.

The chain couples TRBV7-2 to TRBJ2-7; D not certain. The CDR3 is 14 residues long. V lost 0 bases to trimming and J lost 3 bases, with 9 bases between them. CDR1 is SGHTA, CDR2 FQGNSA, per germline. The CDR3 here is CASSLAISVYEQYF. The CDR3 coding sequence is TGTGCCAGCAGCTTAGCTATTTCAGTCTACGAGCAGTACTTC.

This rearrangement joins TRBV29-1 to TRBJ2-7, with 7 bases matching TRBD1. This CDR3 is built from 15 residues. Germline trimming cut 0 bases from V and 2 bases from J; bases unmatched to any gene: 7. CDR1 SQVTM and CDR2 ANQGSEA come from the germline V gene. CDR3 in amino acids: CSVEDLWQGAYEQYF. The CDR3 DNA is TGCAGCGTTGAAGATCTGTGGCAGGGGGCCTACGAGCAGTACTTC.

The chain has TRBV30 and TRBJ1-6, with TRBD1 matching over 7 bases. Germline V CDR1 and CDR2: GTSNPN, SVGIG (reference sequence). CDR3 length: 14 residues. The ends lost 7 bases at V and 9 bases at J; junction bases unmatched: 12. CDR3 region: CASAPRGFGSPLHF. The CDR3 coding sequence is TGTGCCTCGGCCCCCAGGGGGTTTGGTTCACCCCTCCACTTT.